This TCR beta chain was recovered during a study of cytomegalovirus exposure and HLA in healthy donors. Study summary: Clustering assigned over 70% of the approximately 370 genotyped donors to the Caucasian-associated ancestry cluster.

Researchers ran the PCR with 60 Vbeta and 13 Jbeta primers. TCRdb keeps only in-frame clones here, not all; method: immunoSEQ multiplex PCR. Among about 160,000 clones listed, 65% to 80% were seen once. Trimming at V came to 6 bases and at J to 4 bases, leaving 2 bases not matched to a gene. The CDR3 is 12 amino acids. Per germline, CDR1 ENHRY and CDR2 SYGVKD. This clone has just a few counts. The rearrangement uses TRBV10-3 and TRBJ1-1; 7 positions match TRBD1. Specimen: PBMCs. The TCR sequence derives from a man aged 35 to 55 in good health and CMV-seronegative. CDR3 DNA sequence: TGTGCCATCAGGTCAGGGGGCACTGAAGCTTTCTTT. This translates into CAIRSGGTEAFF.